Listed below are T cell receptor beta chains from one sample, sequenced in a study of blood T cell repertoires in COVID-19. TCRdb keeps only in-frame clones here, not all; method: immunoSEQ multiplex PCR. The sample includes under 300,000 clones, about 87% seen only once; the top ten take under 9%. Sequences were obtained from peripheral blood. These receptor sequences come from a woman aged 70-85 years with active or convalescent COVID-19. Each CDR3 is given with its conserved first and last residue.

J	V	CDR3
TRBJ2-7	TRBV6-5	CASGPAPTGEYEQYF
TRBJ2-5	TRBV10-2	CASRDGGGTQYF
TRBJ1-2	TRBV28	CASSLGPPNYGYTF
TRBJ2-1	TRBV6-5	CASSPGTSVNNEQFF
TRBJ1-1	TRBV4-2	CASSQGQELNTEAFF
TRBJ1-3	TRBV19	CASSPGFGVPASGNTIYF
TRBJ2-4	TRBV4-1	CASSQVRRSASNIQYF
TRBJ1-6	TRBV25-1	CASRMGTAYNSPLHF
TRBJ1-6	TRBV4-3	CASSQESDYNSPLHF
TRBJ1-4	TRBV12-3/TRBV12-4	CASSLRDEKLFF
TRBJ1-4	TRBV19	CASTLAEGNEKLFF
TRBJ2-7	TRBV7-8	CASSLSGTGAYEQYF
TRBJ1-4	TRBV7-2	CASSSGREKLFF
TRBJ1-6	TRBV19	CASSIVARESPLHF
TRBJ1-6	TRBV6-5	CASSRQGGVWTLHF
TRBJ1-1	TRBV7-8	CASSLEGRTEAFF
TRBJ2-5	TRBV6-5	CASSPGQGMLETQYF
TRBJ1-5	TRBV3-1/TRBV3-2	CASSQNTGVGQPQHF
TRBJ2-7	TRBV6-6	CASRRVQGTEQYF
TRBJ1-1	TRBV7-8	CASSSASAEAFF
TRBJ2-6	TRBV14	CASSQLGTVPSGANVLTF
TRBJ2-1	TRBV6-6	CASSLLNNEQFF
TRBJ1-6	TRBV12-3/TRBV12-4	CASRQGDSSPLHF
TRBJ1-1	TRBV18	CASSPPSGTEAFF
TRBJ2-7	TRBV6-6	CASSYIRPSEQYF
TRBJ2-2	TRBV7-9	CASSLAPANTGELFF
TRBJ2-3	TRBV11-2	CASSSQGGGAADTQYF
TRBJ2-7	TRBV7-8	CASSLGQGVSYEQYF